This passage covers 28 T cell receptor beta chains from one sample sequenced in a study of T cells in Graves' hyperthyroidism and ophthalmopathy. Amplification targeted TCR beta CDR3 regions from RNA transcripts. When the TCR CDR3 underwent first-round RT-PCR, the HTBI primer set was used. One entry per CDR3 protein, called by TCRdb with MiXCR from the multiplex PCR reads. The table lists roughly 500,000 distinct CDR3 sequences, approximately 22% of them singletons. The specimen was blood. The receptor source for this set is a woman aged 70 to 79 with Graves' ophthalmopathy.

The chain recombines TRBV15 with TRBJ2-1; 7 nucleotides align to TRBD2. The V and J ends lost 1 base and 4 bases, in that order; junction bases with no gene match: 4. The CDR3 runs 15 residues. In germline, CDR1 is LNHNV, CDR2 YYDKDF (reference sequence). As DNA, the CDR3 is TGTGCCACCAGCAGAGTATGGGGGGGATACAATGAGCAGTTCTTC. This encodes CATSRVWGGYNEQFF. Full variable domain (missing parts from reference TRBV15 and TRBJ2-1): DAMVIQNPRYQVTQFGKPVTLSCSQTLNHNVMYWYQQKSSQAPKLLFHYYDKDFNNEADTPDNFQSRRPNTSFCFLDIRSPGLGDTAMYLCATSRVWGGYNEQFFGPGTRLTVL.

This clonotype was seen at least ten times. At one boundary the junction diverges from the germline segment, which might be a read error. The genes are TRBV20-1 and TRBJ2-5; D may be TRBD1 (6 bases). The CDR3 is made up of 13 amino acids. The germline V gene encodes CDR1 DFQATT and CDR2 SNEGSKA (reference sequence). CDR3 sequence (DNA): TGCAGTGCTAGAGAACAGGGCCAAGGGACCCAGTACTTC. This gives the protein CSAREQGQGTQYF.

The V call is TRBV18, the J call TRBJ2-5; 15 bases map to TRBD2. V lost 2 bases, J lost 5 bases, and 3 bases stayed unmatched. This CDR3 has 16 residues. Germline values: CDR1 KGHSH, CDR2 LQKENI. The DNA for the CDR3 is TGTGCCAGCTCACCAAAGGGACTAGCGGGAGGTGAGACCCAGTACTTC. Residues: CASSPKGLAGGETQYF.

At least ten counts were recorded for this clonotype. The chain recombines TRBV3-1 with TRBJ2-7; D ambiguous. This CDR3 is built from 13 residues. Germline V CDR1 and CDR2: LGHDT, YNNKEL (reference sequence). The ends were cut back, 1 base at V and 3 bases at J, with 7 bases in the middle. In nucleotides, the CDR3 is TGTGCCAGCAGCCAAGTGGATGGCTACGAGCAGTACTTC. Its protein is CASSQVDGYEQYF.

This clonotype has more than one count but fewer than ten. V and J are TRBV27 and TRBJ2-1; possibly TRBD2 for D (6 bases). Germline lookup yields CDR1 MNHEY and CDR2 SMNVEV (reference sequence). The CDR3 has 13 amino acids. With 8 bases removed from V and 6 bases from J, the gap between germline ends came to 14 bases. The CDR3 coding sequence is TGTGCCAGCCGGGACTTGGGATCCAATGAGCAGTTCTTC. This translates into CASRDLGSNEQFF.

This clonotype occurred many times. The chain joins TRBV2 to TRBJ1-1, with 9 bases matching TRBD1. J was trimmed by 0 bases and V by 5 bases; bases with no gene match: 10. The CDR3 runs 17 residues. The V gene's germline CDR1 is SNHLY and CDR2 FYNNEI. The CDR3 region is CASSRTGAKLLNTEAFF. CDR3 bases: TGTGCCAGCAGTAGGACAGGGGCAAAACTGTTGAACACTGAAGCTTTCTTT.

This sequence joins TRBV7-3 and TRBJ2-1; D unresolved. V gave up 1 base and J gave up 3 bases, with 10 bases separating them. The CDR3 covers 15 residues. Germline V gives CDR1 SGHTA, CDR2 FQGTGA. CDR3 residues: CASSLMASIYNEQFF. The CDR3 DNA sequence: TGTGCCAGCAGCTTAATGGCCAGTATCTACAATGAGCAGTTCTTC. Full variable domain (rest looked up from reference TRBV7-3 and TRBJ2-1): GAGVSQTPSNKVTEKGKYVELRCDPISGHTALYWYRQSLGQGPEFLIYFQGTGAADDSGLPNDRFFAVRPEGSVSTLKIQRTERGDSAVYLCASSLMASIYNEQFFGPGTRLTVL.

This clonotype was picked up a small number of times. The CDR3 nucleotides are TGCAGTGCTAGATCCCCTTTGGGATTCGGATTGTCAGATACGCAGTATTTT. Translated: CSARSPLGFGLSDTQYF. This sequence joins TRBV20-1 and TRBJ2-3; D is uncertain. The CDR3 sequence is 17 residues long. V was pared by 2 bases and J by 4 bases, with 22 bases between. CDR1 DFQATT and CDR2 SNEGSKA come from the germline V gene (reference sequence).

This clonotype was detected a few times. V usage is TRBV3-1 and J usage is TRBJ1-3, with D hard to call. Per the germline V gene, CDR1 is LGHDT and CDR2 is YNNKEL (reference sequence). V was trimmed by 8 bases and J by 0 bases, leaving 8 bases between them. CDR3 length equals 13 residues. In DNA form, the CDR3 reads TGTGCCAGCCTAGATTACTCTGGAAACACCATATATTTT. Protein product: CASLDYSGNTIYF.

This clonotype was detected a few times. This rearrangement joins TRBV9 to TRBJ1-1; D ambiguous. The CDR3 length is 16 residues. V was trimmed by 4 bases and J by 1 base, leaving 17 bases between them. Germline values: CDR1 SGDLS, CDR2 YYNGEE. The CDR3 region has the DNA TGTGCCAGCAGCATCGGTCCGGGTCTCGAGAACACTGAAGCTTTCTTT. Residues: CASSIGPGLENTEAFF.

The chain uses TRBV24-1 and TRBJ2-3, with D perhaps assigned TRBD1 or TRBD2 (6 bases each). Germline CDR1 reads KGHDR; CDR2 reads SFDVKD. The CDR3 loop spans 14 amino acids. The V end was cut by 10 bases, the J end by 6 bases, with 19 bases between. The CDR3 nucleotides are TGTGCCACTGGGACGCGTCAGGGGAGGGATACGCAGTATTTT. It encodes CATGTRQGRDTQYF.

This chain uses TRBV20-1 with TRBJ2-4, with D hard to call. CDR3 length: 15 residues. Germline V CDR1 and CDR2: DFQATT, SNEGSKA (reference sequence). The ends were cut back, 4 bases at V and 1 base at J, with 14 bases in the middle. The CDR3 protein is CSANRRAVAKNIQYF. DNA of the CDR3: TGCAGTGCTAATCGACGGGCCGTGGCCAAAAACATTCAGTACTTC.

This clonotype came up a few times. This chain uses TRBV3-1 with TRBJ2-3, with 8 bases fitting TRBD2. Trimming at V came to 3 bases and at J to 3 bases, leaving 5 bases not matched to a gene. Germline CDR1 LGHDT, CDR2 YNNKEL (reference sequence). CDR3 length equals 15 residues. The CDR3 nucleotides are TGTGCCAGCAGCCAGAGTAGCGGGAAGACAGATACGCAGTATTTT. It yields the protein CASSQSSGKTDTQYF.

This clonotype has only a few counts. The chain couples TRBV9 to TRBJ2-7; the match to TRBD2 covers 11 bases. J lost 2 bases, V lost 4 bases, and 5 bases had no gene match. The CDR3 sequence is 15 residues long. CDR1 and CDR2 (germline): SGDLS, YYNGEE. CDR3 loop: CASSPTSGSTYEQYF. The DNA for the CDR3 is TGTGCCAGCAGCCCCACTAGCGGGAGTACCTACGAGCAGTACTTC. Complete variable domain (other parts from reference TRBV9 and TRBJ2-7): DSGVTQTPKHLITATGQRVTLRCSPRSGDLSVYWYQQSLDQGLQFLIQYYNGEERAKGNILERFSAQQFPDLHSELNLSSLELGDSALYFCASSPTSGSTYEQYFGPGTRLTVT.

This clonotype has just a few counts. This chain uses TRBV7-3 with TRBJ1-1; the D is unclear. Germline lookup yields CDR1 SGHTA and CDR2 FQGTGA. The ends were cut back, 3 bases at V and 5 bases at J, with 10 bases in the middle. This CDR3 spans 13 amino acids. In DNA form, the CDR3 reads TGTGCCAGCAGCTTCGGAGTCTGGACTGAAGCTTTCTTT. It encodes CASSFGVWTEAFF.

This clonotype has at least ten counts. The chain combines TRBV28 with TRBJ2-5; D unresolved. Germline CDR1 reads MDHEN; CDR2 reads SYDVKM. CDR3 length: 14 residues. V dropped 4 bases and J dropped 6 bases, with 15 bases sitting between them. CDR3 protein: CASSSPGRQKTQYF. The CDR3 DNA reads TGTGCCAGCAGTTCCCCGGGTCGGCAGAAGACCCAGTACTTC.

The chain uses TRBV10-2 and TRBJ1-1; perhaps TRBD1 as D (5 bases). This CDR3 is 18 amino acids long. CDR1 WSHSY and CDR2 SAAADI come from the germline V gene. Trimming cost V 0 bases and J 2 bases, with 19 bases left between them. CDR3 bases: TGCGCCAGCAGTGAGTCGATGGTGGGGAATTGGGACAACACTGAAGCTTTCTTT. Its translation: CASSESMVGNWDNTEAFF.

This clonotype came up a few times. This rearrangement joins TRBV20-1 to TRBJ1-1, with 7 positions matching TRBD1. The germline V gene encodes CDR1 DFQATT and CDR2 SNEGSKA (reference sequence). The CDR3 runs to 14 residues. V shed 3 bases, J shed 0 bases, and the junction held 4 bases outside the gene matches. This CDR3 reads CSASSGGLNTEAFF. CDR3 sequence (DNA): TGCAGTGCTAGCTCAGGGGGATTGAACACTGAAGCTTTCTTT.

Details on this clonotype: This may be a read error: a much more frequent sequence differs by one nucleotide. The rearrangement joins TRBV7-2 to TRBJ2-2; tentatively, D is TRBD2 (6 bases). Germline CDR1 is SGHTA and CDR2 is FQGNSA. This CDR3 spans 15 amino acids. CDR3 in amino acids: CASSFTGGITRELFF. CDR3 sequence (DNA): TGTGCCAGCAGCTTTACGGGCGGGATCACCAGGGAGCTGTTTTTT.

This clonotype was counted a single time. CDR3 sequence: CASSGTGGEYEQYF. CDR3 nucleotides: TGTGCCAGCTCCGGGACAGGGGGCGAGTACGAGCAGTACTTC. The V gene is TRBV18, the J gene TRBJ2-7; TRBD1 aligns across 12 bases. Germline CDR1 KGHSH, CDR2 LQKENI. This CDR3 contains 14 residues. V shed 6 bases, J shed 4 bases, and the junction held 4 bases outside the gene matches.

The chain is built from TRBV6-1 and TRBJ1-1; D is undetermined. The CDR3 runs 13 residues. Trimming took 7 bases from V and 5 from J, leaving 14 bases between them. Per the germline V gene, CDR1 is MNHNS and CDR2 is SASEGT. The CDR3 protein is CASKITKGTEAFF. The CDR3 bases are TGTGCCAGCAAAATAACCAAAGGGACTGAAGCTTTCTTT.

This clonotype was detected a few times. This rearrangement joins TRBV6-1 to TRBJ1-1; D remains unclear. The germline V and J ends were trimmed by 7 bases and 4 bases, with 13 bases remaining between them. CDR1 and CDR2 from the germline V gene are MNHNS and SASEGT. The CDR3 covers 13 residues. The CDR3 region is CASNKRVGTEAFF. The CDR3 DNA sequence: TGTGCCAGCAACAAAAGGGTTGGCACTGAAGCTTTCTTT.

The genes are TRBV19 and TRBJ2-7; tentatively, D is TRBD2 (5 bases). Germline V gene lookup returns CDR1 LNHDA and CDR2 SQIVND (reference sequence). Trimming pared 5 bases from V and 1 base from J, leaving 15 bases between. This CDR3 contains 15 residues. CDR3 coding DNA: TGTGCCAGTAGTTTTGGAGGAACCCGTTCCTACGAGCAGTACTTC. Translating it yields CASSFGGTRSYEQYF.

The chain joins TRBV3-1 to TRBJ1-3, with TRBD1 matching 8 bases. The V and J ends lost 4 bases and 3 bases, in that order; junction bases with no gene match: 5. The CDR3 loop spans 15 amino acids. Germline CDR1 reads LGHDT; CDR2 reads YNNKEL (reference sequence). CDR3: CASSPQGVVGNTIYF. DNA of the CDR3: TGTGCCAGCAGCCCACAGGGGGTCGTTGGAAACACCATATATTTT.

In its sample, this clonotype was seen a few times. The rearrangement uses TRBV5-6 and TRBJ1-4; D not resolved. The V end was cut by 1 base, the J end by 3 bases, with 7 bases between. The CDR3 contains 14 residues. Germline V gives CDR1 SGHDT, CDR2 YYEEEE. The CDR3 loop reads CASSLISANEKLFF. The DNA for the CDR3 is TGTGCCAGCAGCTTGATCTCCGCTAATGAAAAACTGTTTTTT.

The rearrangement uses TRBV27 and TRBJ1-2; TRBD1 matches at 8 bases. The length of the CDR3 is 13 residues. The trim removed 3 bases at V and 4 bases at J, leaving 1 base unmatched. Germline V gives CDR1 MNHEY, CDR2 SMNVEV (reference sequence). This chain's CDR3 is CASSFQGAYGYTF. The CDR3 DNA follows: TGTGCCAGCAGTTTTCAGGGGGCCTATGGCTACACCTTC.

The V gene is TRBV5-1, the J gene TRBJ2-2; D is undetermined. Looked up from germline, CDR1 is SGHRS and CDR2 is YFSETQ. The length of the CDR3 is 15 residues. Trimming left V 0 bases short and J 6 bases short, with 12 bases between. The CDR3 spells CASSLVGSKAGELFF. DNA for the CDR3: TGCGCCAGCAGCTTGGTGGGTTCCAAAGCCGGGGAGCTGTTTTTT. Full variable domain (remainder filled in from reference TRBV5-1 and TRBJ2-2): KAGVTQTPRYLIKTRGQQVTLSCSPISGHRSVSWYQQTPGQGLQFLFEYFSETQRNKGNFPGRFSGRQFSNSRSEMNVSTLELGDSALYLCASSLVGSKAGELFFGEGSRLTVL.

The J gene is TRBJ2-3, the V gene TRBV7-3; D possibly corresponds to TRBD2 (6 bases). Trimming stripped 5 bases from V and 9 bases from J, with 12 bases between. Per germline, CDR1 SGHTA and CDR2 FQGTGA. This CDR3 has 12 residues. CDR3 sequence (DNA): TGTGCCAGCAGCGTTGACGGGGGAACGCAGTATTTT. The encoded protein is CASSVDGGTQYF.